A single sample is the source of the 22 T cell receptor beta chains below, sequenced in a study of cytomegalovirus exposure and HLA in healthy donors. PCR primers comprised 60 Vbeta and 13 Jbeta primers. Libraries were prepared by immunoSEQ multiplex PCR; TCRdb keeps only in-frame clonotypes and omits some of them. The table has fewer than 110,000 clones, around 73% seen once. Input material: PBMCs. The receptors come from a man younger than 40 in good health and CMV-seronegative.

This chain links TRBV23-1 with TRBJ2-3; 7 positions match TRBD2. TRBV23-1 has ORF status, its function being uncertain. Trimming removed 4 bases from V and 2 bases from J; junction bases left unmatched: 12. The CDR3 consists of 17 residues. CDR3 residues: CASSLVGGPSDTDTQYF. As DNA, the CDR3 is TGCGCCAGCAGTCTCGTGGGAGGGCCCTCAGACACAGATACGCAGTATTTT.

This clone was detected a few times. CDR3 coding DNA: TGCGCCGACTACCAGGGACAGGGAGAACGTAGCTATGGCTACACCTTC. Encoded protein: CADYQGQGERSYGYTF. This chain uses TRBV5-1 with TRBJ1-2; 9 positions match TRBD1. This CDR3 spans 16 amino acids. V lost 10 bases to trimming and J lost 4 bases; unmatched junction nucleotides: 17. Germline V lookup: CDR1 SGHRS, CDR2 YFSETQ.

This clone appeared a few times. The chain joins TRBV19 to TRBJ1-1, with 9 nucleotides matching TRBD1. The germline V gene encodes CDR1 LNHDA and CDR2 SQIVND (reference sequence). V lost 5 bases to trimming and J lost 4 bases; unmatched junction nucleotides: 8. The CDR3 sequence is 15 residues long. In nucleotides, the CDR3 is TGTGCCAGTAGTTCGCCCGGGACAGGGAGCACTGAAGCTTTCTTT. Protein product: CASSSPGTGSTEAFF.

This chain joins TRBV6-6 and TRBJ2-2; 10 nucleotides agree with TRBD1. The CDR3 loop spans 14 amino acids. CDR1 MNHNY and CDR2 SVGAGI come from the germline V gene (reference sequence). J lost 6 bases, V lost 6 bases, and 4 bases had no gene match. The CDR3 protein is CASSSGTGAGELFF. As DNA, the CDR3 is TGTGCCAGCAGCTCCGGGACAGGGGCCGGGGAGCTGTTTTTT.

The V call is TRBV9, the J call TRBJ2-2; a possible D gene is TRBD2 (5 bases). Between the trimmed V and J ends, which lost 2 bases and 0 bases, there was a span of 8 bases. The germline V gene has CDR1 SGDLS and CDR2 YYNGEE. The length of the CDR3 is 15 residues. Here the CDR3 reads CASSVSATNTGELFF. In DNA form, the CDR3 reads TGTGCCAGCAGCGTTAGCGCCACGAACACCGGGGAGCTGTTTTTT.

V gene TRBV9 combines with J gene TRBJ1-2, with 8 bases matching TRBD1. The CDR3 has 17 amino acids. Trimming took 0 bases from V and 4 from J; bases not matched to a gene: 11. CDR1 and CDR2 (germline): SGDLS, YYNGEE. CDR3 protein: CASSVDQGAPFGYGYTF. For the CDR3, the DNA is TGTGCCAGCAGCGTAGATCAGGGGGCTCCTTTCGGCTATGGCTACACCTTC.

The chain joins TRBV5-6 to TRBJ1-1; D call uncertain. V dropped 1 base and J dropped 6 bases, with 13 bases sitting between them. The CDR3 runs 14 residues. Looked up from germline, CDR1 is SGHDT and CDR2 is YYEEEE. This CDR3 reads CASSLWPSISEAFF. The DNA of the CDR3 is TGTGCCAGCAGCTTGTGGCCTTCGATATCTGAAGCTTTCTTT. The variable domain in full, completed from reference TRBV5-6 and TRBJ1-1, reads DAGVTQSPTHLIKTRGQQVTLRCSPKSGHDTVSWYQQALGQGPQFIFQYYEEEERQRGNFPDRFSGHQFPNYSSELNVNALLLGDSALYLCASSLWPSISEAFFGQGTRLTVV.

This clone has only a few counts. The chain carries TRBV6-5 and TRBJ2-7; D is perhaps TRBD2 (5 bases). Trimming took 3 bases from V and 1 from J, leaving 13 bases between them. Germline V gene sequence: CDR1 MNHEY, CDR2 SVGAGI. This CDR3 comprises 15 residues. CDR3 loop: CASSYSGFMSYEQYF. CDR3 nucleotide sequence: TGTGCCAGCAGTTATTCGGGGTTCATGTCCTACGAGCAGTACTTC.

This chain joins TRBV29-1 and TRBJ1-2; 8 nucleotides align to TRBD1. The V segment lost 5 bases and the J segment 6 bases; nucleotides outside the gene matches: 8. CDR3 length: 13 residues. In germline, CDR1 is SQVTM, CDR2 ANQGSEA. CDR3 sequence: CSVFRGLVDGYTF. The DNA for the CDR3 is TGCAGCGTTTTCAGGGGGCTCGTGGATGGCTACACCTTC.

The V and J genes are TRBV4-1 and TRBJ2-2, with D tentatively TRBD1 (6 bases). The V end lost 4 bases, the J end lost 1 base, and 10 bases lay between the germline ends. The CDR3 extends over 15 amino acids. CDR1 is MGHRA and CDR2 is YSYEKL in the germline V gene. The CDR3 DNA reads TGCGCCAGCAGCCGCGCGACAGGGAACACCGGGGAGCTGTTTTTT. Amino acid sequence: CASSRATGNTGELFF.

This clone was counted only a few times. This chain connects TRBV18 to TRBJ1-1; the D is unclear. CDR1 KGHSH and CDR2 LQKENI come from the germline V gene. The CDR3 is 13 residues long. Trimming removed 2 bases from V and 9 bases from J, with 13 bases in between. This CDR3 is CASSPWEQNKAFF. The DNA for the CDR3 is TGTGCCAGCTCACCATGGGAGCAAAACAAAGCTTTCTTT.

J is TRBJ1-5 and V is TRBV25-1; a weak D match, TRBD1 (6 bases). In germline, CDR1 is MGHDK, CDR2 SYGVNS. Trimming took off 3 bases at V and 6 bases at J, with 12 bases between the two ends. CDR3 length equals 14 residues. The CDR3 DNA reads as TGTGCCAGCAGTGATGCTACAGGGTTTCAGCCCCAGCATTTT. As protein: CASSDATGFQPQHF.

This clone was observed once. This rearrangement joins TRBV19 to TRBJ1-1, with TRBD1 identical over 7 bases. The CDR3 is made up of 14 amino acids. Trimming at V came to 5 bases and at J to 7 bases, leaving 10 bases not matched to a gene. Germline loops: CDR1 LNHDA, CDR2 SQIVND (reference sequence). This CDR3 reads CASSPGTVNVEAFF. The DNA for the CDR3 is TGTGCCAGTAGTCCCGGGACAGTTAACGTTGAAGCTTTCTTT.

This chain joins TRBV28 and TRBJ1-4, with 8 bases that match TRBD1. V lost 6 bases to trimming and J lost 3 bases; unmatched junction nucleotides: 9. The CDR3 covers 16 residues. Germline assignment: CDR1 MDHEN and CDR2 SYDVKM. DNA of the CDR3: TGTGCCAGCAGCGACAGACACAGGGGGGCTAATGAAAAACTGTTTTTT. This codes for CASSDRHRGANEKLFF.

In this sample, this clone turned up a few times. The chain recombines TRBV11-3 with TRBJ2-1; 12 bases are a match to TRBD1. V shed 4 bases, J shed 6 bases, and the junction held 4 bases outside the gene matches. CDR1 and CDR2 from the germline V gene are SGHNT and YENEEA. The CDR3 covers 15 residues. The CDR3 loop reads CASSSGQGAFNEQFF. The CDR3 region has the DNA TGTGCCAGCAGCTCGGGACAGGGGGCTTTCAATGAGCAGTTCTTC. Drawing the rest from reference TRBV11-3 and TRBJ2-1, the complete variable domain is EAGVVQSPRYKIIEKKQPVAFWCNPISGHNTLYWYLQNLGQGPELLIRYENEEAVDDSQLPKDRFSAERLKGVDSTLKIQPAELGDSAVYLCASSSGQGAFNEQFFGPGTRLTVL.

The chain joins TRBV2 to TRBJ2-7; 7 bases line up with TRBD1. This CDR3 is built from 14 residues. J gave up 4 bases and V 6 bases, and 9 bases lay outside the gene matches. Germline V gene lookup returns CDR1 SNHLY and CDR2 FYNNEI. CDR3 amino acids: CASRNRDSLYEQYF. Written as DNA, the CDR3 is TGTGCCAGCAGAAACCGGGACAGCCTATACGAGCAGTACTTC.

The J gene is TRBJ2-2, the V gene TRBV7-2; TRBD1 agrees at 7 bases. CDR3 length: 15 amino acids. Trimming took 2 bases from V and 5 from J; bases not matched to a gene: 5. The germline gives CDR1 SGHTA, CDR2 FQGNSA. CDR3 sequence (DNA): TGTGCCAGCAGCTTAAAGGGCAGGGGGACCGGGGAGCTGTTTTTT. Translation: CASSLKGRGTGELFF.

The chain joins TRBV19 to TRBJ1-4; D remains ambiguous. Germline V gene lookup returns CDR1 LNHDA and CDR2 SQIVND (reference sequence). Trimming left V 7 bases short and J 7 bases short, with 13 bases between. The CDR3 loop spans 13 amino acids. The CDR3 protein is CASMGREVEKLFF. DNA for the CDR3: TGTGCCAGTATGGGCAGAGAAGTTGAAAAACTGTTTTTT.

The chain combines TRBV9 with TRBJ2-2; 12 bases fit TRBD1. Germline loops: CDR1 SGDLS, CDR2 YYNGEE. The CDR3 is 16 residues long. J was trimmed by 4 bases and V by 3 bases; bases with no gene match: 4. The CDR3 here is CASSAGTGGFTGELFF. For the CDR3, the DNA is TGTGCCAGCAGCGCCGGGACAGGGGGCTTCACCGGGGAGCTGTTTTTT.

V is TRBV19 and J is TRBJ2-1, with D possibly matching TRBD2 (7 bases). This CDR3 spans 16 amino acids. Trimming removed 7 bases from V and 7 bases from J, with 23 bases in between. From germline, CDR1 is LNHDA and CDR2 SQIVND (reference sequence). The CDR3 bases are TGTGCCAGTACTCCTCAGCCGGGGGGCGGAAGAAATGAGCAGTTCTTC. Translated, it gives CASTPQPGGGRNEQFF.

This clone was recorded only once. The J gene is TRBJ2-1, the V gene TRBV10-1; TRBD1 aligns across 9 bases. The V and J ends lost 3 bases and 9 bases, in that order; junction bases with no gene match: 9. The CDR3 covers 15 residues. CDR1 and CDR2 (germline): WNHNN, SYGVQD (reference sequence). CDR3 sequence reads: CASSEKGQGDFEQFF. The CDR3, as DNA: TGCGCCAGCAGTGAAAAGGGACAGGGAGATTTTGAGCAGTTCTTC.

The rearrangement joins TRBV11-2 to TRBJ2-3; 8 nucleotides agree with TRBD2. This CDR3 has 16 residues. Germline CDR1 and CDR2: SGHAT and FQNNGV. V lost 1 base and J lost 2; bases outside the gene matches: 5. This chain's CDR3 is CASSLGRLAITDTQYF. CDR3 nucleotides: TGTGCCAGCAGCTTAGGAAGACTAGCGATCACAGATACGCAGTATTTT.